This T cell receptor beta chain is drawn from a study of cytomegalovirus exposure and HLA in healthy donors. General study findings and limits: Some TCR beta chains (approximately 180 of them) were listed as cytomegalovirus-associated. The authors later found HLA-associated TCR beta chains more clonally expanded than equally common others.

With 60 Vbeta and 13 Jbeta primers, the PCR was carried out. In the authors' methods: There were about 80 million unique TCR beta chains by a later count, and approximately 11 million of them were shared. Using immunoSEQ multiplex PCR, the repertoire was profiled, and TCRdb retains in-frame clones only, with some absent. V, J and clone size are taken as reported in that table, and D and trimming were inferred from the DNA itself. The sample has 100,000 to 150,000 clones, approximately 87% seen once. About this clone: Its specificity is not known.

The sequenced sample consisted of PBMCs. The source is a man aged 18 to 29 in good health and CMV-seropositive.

The CDR3 DNA follows: TGTGCCAGCAGCTTGGGGGGCGCCGGGGAGCTGTTTTTT. This translates into CASSLGGAGELFF. The J gene is TRBJ2-2, the V gene TRBV5-4; weak D call: TRBD1 (5 bases). CDR1 and CDR2 (germline): SGHNT, YYREEE (reference sequence). The CDR3 is 13 residues long. V was shortened by 0 bases and J by 6 bases, with 6 bases between the two germline ends.